This passage covers 20 T cell receptor beta chains from one sample sequenced in a study of T cell responses to AZD1222 COVID-19 vaccine. The table came from immunoSEQ multiplex PCR; TCRdb's copy has only in-frame clones and leaves some out. The sample yields around 120,000 clones, about 93% seen once. Material: peripheral blood, obtained 28 days after the second AZD1222 dose. All receptors derive from an adult who received the AZD1222 COVID-19 vaccine.

This chain connects TRBV28 to TRBJ1-2; D might be TRBD1 (5 bases). V lost 7 bases and J lost 2, with 14 bases in between. Germline V gene sequence: CDR1 MDHEN, CDR2 SYDVKM. This CDR3 has 14 residues. The CDR3 region has the DNA TGTGCCAGCACCTACCCGGAGGGGAACTATGGCTACACCTTC. This codes for CASTYPEGNYGYTF.

The chain couples TRBV19 to TRBJ2-5, with D tentatively TRBD2 (6 bases). From germline, CDR1 is LNHDA and CDR2 SQIVND (reference sequence). V shed 6 bases and J shed 1 base, with 9 bases lying between them. The CDR3 length is 13 residues. CDR3 DNA sequence: TGTGCCAGTAGCGGAGGGTCCCAAGAGACCCAGTACTTC. Its protein is CASSGGSQETQYF.

The chain employs TRBV27 and TRBJ1-1; 7 bases align to TRBD1. The CDR3 sequence is 15 residues long. Germline CDR1 and CDR2: MNHEY and SMNVEV (reference sequence). V was pared by 10 bases and J by 1 base, with 12 bases of the junction left unmatched. DNA of the CDR3: TGTGCCACCAAGACAGGGCCCAAGAGGAACACTGAAGCTTTCTTT. The encoded protein is CATKTGPKRNTEAFF.

The rearrangement joins TRBV2 to TRBJ1-2; 7 bases map to TRBD1. Germline CDR1 is SNHLY and CDR2 is FYNNEI. J lost 4 bases, V lost 1 base, and 6 bases had no gene match. The CDR3 extends over 15 amino acids. In nucleotides, the CDR3 is TGTGCCAGCAGTGAAGGGCAGGGGGACTTCTATGGCTACACCTTC. It yields the protein CASSEGQGDFYGYTF.

This clone showed up just once. The chain has TRBV12-5 and TRBJ2-3; perhaps D is TRBD1 or TRBD2 (5 bases each). Looked up from germline, CDR1 is LGHNT and CDR2 is FRNRAP. V was cut by 0 bases and J by 4 bases, with 23 bases left in between. There are 19 residues in the CDR3. The CDR3 is CASGLVLGHLTGGADTQYF. Written as DNA, the CDR3 is TGTGCTAGTGGTTTGGTACTGGGGCACCTCACTGGAGGCGCAGATACGCAGTATTTT.

The rearrangement links TRBV4-1 to TRBJ2-7; no reliable D call. In germline, CDR1 is MGHRA, CDR2 YSYEKL. The CDR3 length is 16 residues. Trimming pared 0 bases from V and 7 bases from J, leaving 19 bases between. This CDR3 reads CASSQDPPDSPLEQYF. CDR3 DNA sequence: TGCGCCAGCAGCCAAGATCCCCCGGATTCACCTTTGGAGCAGTACTTC.

V gene TRBV7-2 combines with J gene TRBJ1-1; TRBD1 is a possible D gene (6 bases). The germline V gene encodes CDR1 SGHTA and CDR2 FQGNSA. The CDR3 contains 14 residues. The V end lost 5 bases, the J end lost 3 bases, and 13 bases lay between the germline ends. CDR3 in DNA: TGTGCCAGCAGCGTTCGTGGGGGCCACACTGAAGCTTTCTTT. Protein: CASSVRGGHTEAFF. The full variable domain, rest sourced from reference TRBV7-2 and TRBJ1-1, is GAGVSQSPSNKVTEKGKDVELRCDPISGHTALYWYRQSLGQGLEFLIYFQGNSAPDKSGLPSDRFSAERTGGSVSTLTIQRTQQEDSAVYLCASSVRGGHTEAFFGQGTRLTVV.

The gene calls are TRBV7-9 and TRBJ1-2, with D perhaps matching TRBD1 (6 bases). The CDR3 has 14 amino acids. Germline CDR1 SEHNR, CDR2 FQNEAQ (reference sequence). Trimming stripped 2 bases from V and 5 bases from J, with 12 bases between. CDR3 sequence (DNA): TGTGCCAGCAGCTTAAGGTCAGGGGATTATGGCTACACCTTC. Its protein is CASSLRSGDYGYTF.

This clone was picked up one time. V usage is TRBV18 and J usage is TRBJ2-3, with a possible D match to TRBD1 (7 bases). The CDR3 length is 17 residues. Trimming pared 2 bases from V and 2 bases from J, leaving 17 bases between. Germline V gene sequence: CDR1 KGHSH, CDR2 LQKENI. CDR3 residues: CASSPIGGTVNTDTQYF. The CDR3 bases are TGTGCCAGCTCACCAATCGGCGGGACAGTAAACACAGATACGCAGTATTTT.

The chain carries TRBV7-2 and TRBJ1-5; 7 bases are a match to TRBD1. From germline, CDR1 is SGHTA and CDR2 FQGNSA. Trimming at V came to 2 bases and at J to 4 bases, leaving 2 bases not matched to a gene. There are 14 residues in the CDR3. CDR3 DNA sequence: TGTGCCAGCAGCTTACCGGGACAGAATCAGCCCCAGCATTTT. Its translation is CASSLPGQNQPQHF.

This chain uses TRBV5-1 with TRBJ2-2; possibly TRBD2 for D (6 bases). V was pared by 0 bases and J by 3 bases, with 9 bases between. The CDR3 has 15 residues. Germline V gives CDR1 SGHRS, CDR2 YFSETQ. The CDR3 spells CASSLATGDTGELFF. The CDR3, as DNA: TGCGCCAGCAGCTTGGCGACGGGAGACACCGGGGAGCTGTTTTTT. The variable domain in full, with the rest retrieved from reference TRBV5-1 and TRBJ2-2, is KAGVTQTPRYLIKTRGQQVTLSCSPISGHRSVSWYQQTPGQGLQFLFEYFSETQRNKGNFPGRFSGRQFSNSRSEMNVSTLELGDSALYLCASSLATGDTGELFFGEGSRLTVL.

The chain recombines TRBV5-4 with TRBJ1-2, with D perhaps matching TRBD1 (5 bases). CDR1 and CDR2 (germline): SGHNT, YYREEE (reference sequence). This CDR3 is 15 amino acids long. Between the trimmed V and J ends, which lost 2 bases and 5 bases, there was a span of 16 bases. The CDR3: CASSLRGSGVYGYTF. The CDR3 bases are TGTGCCAGCAGCTTACGGGGGTCGGGGGTGTATGGCTACACCTTC.

The CDR3 protein is CASRLGRGNTEAFF. CDR3 nucleotides: TGTGCCAGCAGGCTAGGGAGAGGGAACACTGAAGCTTTCTTT. This sequence joins TRBV6-5 and TRBJ1-1; D is unclear. Trimming took 6 bases from V and 1 from J, leaving 12 bases between them. CDR1 is MNHEY, CDR2 SVGAGI, per germline. There are 14 residues in the CDR3.

The chain combines TRBV28 with TRBJ1-1; TRBD1 might be the D (6 bases). The V gene's germline CDR1 is MDHEN and CDR2 SYDVKM. V was trimmed by 2 bases and J by 1 base, leaving 11 bases between them. The CDR3 consists of 15 residues. CDR3 sequence: CASSLGGPANTEAFF. The CDR3, as DNA: TGTGCCAGCAGTTTAGGGGGCCCAGCGAACACTGAAGCTTTCTTT. The full variable domain, in which reference TRBV28 and TRBJ1-1 provide the parts outside the CDR3, is DVKVTQSSRYLVKRTGEKVFLECVQDMDHENMFWYRQDPGLGLRLIYFSYDVKMKEKGDIPEGYSVSREKKERFSLILESASTNQTSMYLCASSLGGPANTEAFFGQGTRLTVV.

V is TRBV20-1 and J is TRBJ2-3; the D is unclear. This CDR3 spans 9 amino acids. The V end was cut by 6 bases, the J end by 9 bases, with 7 bases between. Per germline, CDR1 DFQATT and CDR2 SNEGSKA (reference sequence). The CDR3 DNA reads TGCAGTGCGGGTCCGACGCAGTATTTT. This sequence encodes CSAGPTQYF.

V usage is TRBV4-3 and J usage is TRBJ1-1; maybe TRBD1 (6 bases). V was cut by 0 bases and J by 1 base, with 21 bases left in between. CDR1 LGHNA and CDR2 YSLEER come from the germline V gene. This CDR3 contains 19 residues. The CDR3 spells CASSQDQGDTEGWNTEAFF. The CDR3, as DNA: TGCGCCAGCAGCCAAGATCAAGGGGACACCGAGGGGTGGAACACTGAAGCTTTCTTT.

The chain couples TRBV7-2 to TRBJ2-5; D call uncertain. V lost 5 bases and J 7 bases, leaving 11 bases between the germline ends. Germline V gene data show CDR1 as SGHTA and CDR2 as FQGNSA. This CDR3 region has 12 residues. The CDR3 DNA reads as TGTGCCAGCAGCCCCCCGTCCGGGACCCAGTACTTC. Encoded protein: CASSPPSGTQYF.

The chain carries TRBV19 and TRBJ2-1; D gene uncertain. Trimming removed 5 bases from V and 7 bases from J, with 15 bases in between. The CDR3 length is 14 residues. CDR1 and CDR2 (germline): LNHDA, SQIVND (reference sequence). The CDR3 spells CASSLPGDGNEQFF. The CDR3, as DNA: TGTGCCAGTAGTCTGCCAGGTGATGGGAATGAGCAGTTCTTC. Based on the CDR3 plus reference TRBV19 and TRBJ2-1, the full variable domain is DGGITQSPKYLFRKEGQNVTLSCEQNLNHDAMYWYRQDPGQGLRLIYYSQIVNDFQKGDIAEGYSVSREKKESFPLTVTSAQKNPTAFYLCASSLPGDGNEQFFGPGTRLTVL.

The V call is TRBV18, the J call TRBJ1-1; D ambiguous. V lost 2 bases to trimming and J lost 6 bases, with 13 bases between them. This CDR3 region has 14 residues. Germline CDR1 is KGHSH and CDR2 is LQKENI. CDR3 in amino acids: CASSPGNPGAEAFF. The CDR3 DNA sequence: TGTGCCAGCTCACCAGGGAACCCCGGGGCTGAAGCTTTCTTT. Supplemented by reference TRBV18 and TRBJ1-1, the full variable domain reads NAGVMQNPRHLVRRRGQEARLRCSPMKGHSHVYWYRQLPEEGLKFMVYLQKENIIDESGMPKERFSAEFPKEGPSILRIQQVVRGDSAAYFCASSPGNPGAEAFFGQGTRLTVV.

The rearrangement joins TRBV29-1 to TRBJ2-5; D unresolved. Trimming took off 4 bases at V and 1 base at J, with 10 bases between the two ends. There are 13 residues in the CDR3. Germline V gives CDR1 SQVTM, CDR2 ANQGSEA. CDR3 sequence: CSVAFTVQETQYF. CDR3 bases: TGCAGCGTTGCCTTCACAGTCCAAGAGACCCAGTACTTC.